This is a list of T cell receptor beta chains from one sample in a study of cytomegalovirus exposure and HLA in healthy donors. TCRdb keeps only in-frame clones here, not all; method: immunoSEQ multiplex PCR. The data hold more than 150,000 clones, with over 65% observed a single time. The source material was PBMCs. The origin of the receptors is a man younger than 30 in good health and CMV-seropositive. The CDR3 runs from the conserved cysteine through the conserved F or W. The D gene is left open where the match is weak. The size entry is marked missing in some rows and otherwise reads once, few, many or a size class.

D gene: .; J gene: TRBJ2-3; clone size: .; V gene: TRBV6-5; CDR3 length: 15; CDR3 protein: CASSSRTIRSDTQYF; CDR3 DNA: TGTGCCAGCAGCTCCCGGACTATACGTTCAGATACGCAGTATTTT
D gene: .; J gene: TRBJ1-2; clone size: .; V gene: TRBV9; CDR3 length: 12; CDR3 protein: CASSTQGNGYTF; CDR3 DNA: TGTGCCAGCAGCACTCAGGGGAATGGCTACACCTTC
D gene: .; J gene: TRBJ1-2; clone size: .; V gene: TRBV30; CDR3 length: 13; CDR3 protein: CAWSEGGIYGYTF; CDR3 DNA: TGTGCCTGGAGTGAGGGAGGGATCTATGGCTACACCTTC
D gene: .; J gene: TRBJ1-1; clone size: once; V gene: TRBV4-2; CDR3 length: 16; CDR3 protein: CASSQRASGRNTEAFF; CDR3 DNA: TGTGCCAGCAGCCAGCGGGCGAGTGGGCGGAACACTGAAGCTTTCTTT
D gene: .; J gene: TRBJ2-7; clone size: .; V gene: TRBV12-2; CDR3 length: 12; CDR3 protein: CASRPKANEQYF; CDR3 DNA: TGTGCAAGTCGCCCGAAAGCGAACGAGCAGTACTTC
D gene: .; J gene: TRBJ1-1; clone size: .; V gene: TRBV7-8; CDR3 length: 14; CDR3 protein: CASSPDPGRTEAFF; CDR3 DNA: TGTGCCAGCAGCCCAGACCCGGGGAGGACTGAAGCTTTCTTT
D gene: TRBD2; J gene: TRBJ2-3; clone size: .; V gene: TRBV6-1; CDR3 length: 15; CDR3 protein: CASSQGLARADTQYF; CDR3 DNA: TGTGCCAGCTCGCAGGGACTAGCGAGGGCAGATACGCAGTATTTT
D gene: TRBD2; J gene: TRBJ2-3; clone size: .; V gene: TRBV7-2; CDR3 length: 17; CDR3 protein: CASSEQSGRAGTDTQYF; CDR3 DNA: TGTGCCAGCAGCGAGCAAAGCGGGAGGGCCGGCACAGATACGCAGTATTTT
D gene: TRBD2; J gene: TRBJ2-3; clone size: .; V gene: TRBV5-1; CDR3 length: 14; CDR3 protein: CASAGEGQGDTQYF; CDR3 DNA: TGCGCCAGCGCGGGGGAGGGTCAGGGAGATACGCAGTATTTT
D gene: .; J gene: TRBJ1-2; clone size: few; V gene: TRBV30; CDR3 length: 13; CDR3 protein: CAWSQEEAQGYTF; CDR3 DNA: TGTGCCTGGAGTCAGGAGGAGGCCCAAGGCTACACCTTC
D gene: TRBD1; J gene: TRBJ2-5; clone size: .; V gene: TRBV9; CDR3 length: 14; CDR3 protein: CASSRGQIGETQYF; CDR3 DNA: TGTGCCAGCAGCCGGGGACAGATAGGGGAGACCCAGTACTTC
D gene: TRBD1; J gene: TRBJ2-3; clone size: .; V gene: TRBV6-1; CDR3 length: 14; CDR3 protein: CASRLGQGTDTQYF; CDR3 DNA: TGTGCCAGCAGGCTCGGACAGGGGACGGATACGCAGTATTTT
D gene: .; J gene: TRBJ1-2; clone size: .; V gene: TRBV6-6; CDR3 length: 15; CDR3 protein: CASSYSPGNFYGYTF; CDR3 DNA: TGTGCCAGCAGTTACAGTCCAGGGAACTTCTATGGCTACACCTTC
D gene: TRBD2; J gene: TRBJ2-7; clone size: .; V gene: TRBV7-8; CDR3 length: 17; CDR3 protein: CASSRALTSGSSYEQYF; CDR3 DNA: TGTGCCAGCAGCCGCGCCCTCACTAGCGGAAGCTCCTACGAGCAGTACTTC
D gene: TRBD1; J gene: TRBJ1-2; clone size: .; V gene: TRBV29-1; CDR3 length: 14; CDR3 protein: CSVVGQGKNYGYTF; CDR3 DNA: TGCAGCGTTGTGGGACAGGGGAAAAACTATGGCTACACCTTC
D gene: .; J gene: TRBJ1-1; clone size: .; V gene: TRBV6-1; CDR3 length: 14; CDR3 protein: CASSRGKSATEAFF; CDR3 DNA: TGTGCCAGCAGTAGGGGAAAGTCGGCCACTGAAGCTTTCTTT
D gene: TRBD1; J gene: TRBJ2-2; clone size: .; V gene: TRBV4-3; CDR3 length: 15; CDR3 protein: CASSPQGAYTGELFF; CDR3 DNA: TGCGCCAGCAGCCCCCAGGGGGCGTACACCGGGGAACTGTTTTTT